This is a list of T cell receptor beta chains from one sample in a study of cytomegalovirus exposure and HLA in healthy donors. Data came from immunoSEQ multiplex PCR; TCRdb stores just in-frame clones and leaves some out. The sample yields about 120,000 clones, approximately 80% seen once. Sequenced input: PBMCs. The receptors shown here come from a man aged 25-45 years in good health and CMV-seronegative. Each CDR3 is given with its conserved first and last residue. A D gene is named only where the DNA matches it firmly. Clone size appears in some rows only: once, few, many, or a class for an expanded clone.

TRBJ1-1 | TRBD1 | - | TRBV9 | TGTGCCAGCAGCGAGGAGTCGAGACAGGGCGGCACTGAAGCTTTCTTT | CASSEESRQGGTEAFF
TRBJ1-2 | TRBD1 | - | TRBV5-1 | TGCGCCAGCAGCTTCGAACAGGGGCGGCATGGCTACACCTTC | CASSFEQGRHGYTF
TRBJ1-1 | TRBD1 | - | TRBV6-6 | TGTGCCAGCATCGGACAGGGGGCTGAAGCTTTCTTT | CASIGQGAEAFF
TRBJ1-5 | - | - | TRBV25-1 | TGTGCCAGCAGCCTGGGGGGGGGAAGCAATCAGCCCCAGCATTTT | CASSLGGGSNQPQHF
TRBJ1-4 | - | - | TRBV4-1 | TGCGCCAGCAGCCAAGGTCAGGGGTTAACTAATGAAAAACTGTTTTTT | CASSQGQGLTNEKLFF
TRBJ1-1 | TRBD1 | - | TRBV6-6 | TGTGCCAGCAGTTACTCAGGACAGGGGAACACTGAAGCTTTCTTT | CASSYSGQGNTEAFF
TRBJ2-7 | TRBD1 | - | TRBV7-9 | TGTGCCAGCAGCGGACAGGGGGATCAGGACCTCTACGAGCAGTACTTC | CASSGQGDQDLYEQYF
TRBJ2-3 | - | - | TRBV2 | TGTGCCAGCAGGGTGGACAGTGAAACAGATACGCAGTATTTT | CASRVDSETDTQYF
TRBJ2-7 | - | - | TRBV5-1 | TGCGCCAGCAGCCTGGACGGAGGGGGCACTTACGAGCAGTACTTC | CASSLDGGGTYEQYF
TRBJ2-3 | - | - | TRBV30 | TGTGCCTGGAGTGTTCTAGTGAGCACAGATACGCAGTATTTT | CAWSVLVSTDTQYF
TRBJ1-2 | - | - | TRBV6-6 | TGTGCCAGCAGGACTATACCTGGGGAAGTCGACTACACCTTC | CASRTIPGEVDYTF
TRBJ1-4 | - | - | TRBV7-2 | TGTGCCAGCAGCCCCAGGGGAGTAGGGGAAAAACTGTTTTTT | CASSPRGVGEKLFF
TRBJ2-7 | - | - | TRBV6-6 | TGTGCCAGCAGAGAGAGACTGGAGAGCTCCTACGAGCAGTACTTC | CASRERLESSYEQYF
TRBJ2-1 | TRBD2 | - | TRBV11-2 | TGTGCCAGCAGCTTAGCCGGGACTAGCTTGCGGAATGAGCAGTTCTTC | CASSLAGTSLRNEQFF
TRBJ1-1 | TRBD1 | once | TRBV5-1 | TGCGCCAGTATTGGACAGGGATTCACTGAAGCTTTCTTT | CASIGQGFTEAFF
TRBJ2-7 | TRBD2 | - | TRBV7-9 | TGTGTCAGCAGCCAGGGACTAGCGGGGCCAACCTACGAGCAGTACTTC | CVSSQGLAGPTYEQYF
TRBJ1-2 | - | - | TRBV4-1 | TGCGCCAGCAGCCAAGCAGGGTCTGGCTACACCTTC | CASSQAGSGYTF
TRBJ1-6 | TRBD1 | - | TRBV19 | TGTGCCAGTAGTAGGTGGACAGGGGGAGATTCACCCCTCCACTTT | CASSRWTGGDSPLHF
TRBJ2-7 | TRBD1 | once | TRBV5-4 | TGTGCCAGCAGCTCAGGACAGGGTGGAGAGCAGTACTTC | CASSSGQGGEQYF
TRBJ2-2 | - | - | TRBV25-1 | TGTGCCAGCAGTGACAGGGCGAACACCGGGGAGCTGTTTTTT | CASSDRANTGELFF
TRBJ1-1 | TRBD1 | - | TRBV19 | TGTGCCAGTAGGTTCGACAGGGGAGATTTCATGAACACTGAAGCTTTCTTT | CASRFDRGDFMNTEAFF
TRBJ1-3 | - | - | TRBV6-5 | TGTGCCAGCCGACAGACTTTGAGCTCTGGAAACACCATATATTTT | CASRQTLSSGNTIYF
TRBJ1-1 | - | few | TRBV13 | TGTGCCAGCAGTACGACAGTTAACACTGAAGCTTTCTTT | CASSTTVNTEAFF
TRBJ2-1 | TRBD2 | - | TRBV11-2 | TGTGCCAGCAGCTTAGTAGGATCAGCGGGGGGATACAATGAGCAGTTCTTC | CASSLVGSAGGYNEQFF
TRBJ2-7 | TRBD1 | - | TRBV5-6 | TGCGCCAGCAGCTTATATGGGACAGGGGTCTACGAGCAGTACTTC | CASSLYGTGVYEQYF
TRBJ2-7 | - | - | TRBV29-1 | TGCAGCGTTGAAAGGTTACAGGGAATCGGCGAGCAGTACTTC | CSVERLQGIGEQYF
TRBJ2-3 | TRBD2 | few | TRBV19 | TGTGCCAGTAGCGATAGCGGGAAGGGCACAGATACGCAGTATTTT | CASSDSGKGTDTQYF
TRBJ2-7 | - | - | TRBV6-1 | TGTGCCAGCAGTGACCAACAGGGAATCTACGAGCAGTACTTC | CASSDQQGIYEQYF
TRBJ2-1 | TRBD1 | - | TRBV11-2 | TGTGCCAGCAGCTCTGGGGGACAGGGCCTCGAGCAGTTCTTC | CASSSGGQGLEQFF
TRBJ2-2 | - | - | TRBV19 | TGTGCCAGTAGTATAGATTCAAGCCCCACCGGGGAGCTGTTTTTT | CASSIDSSPTGELFF
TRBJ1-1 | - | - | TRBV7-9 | TGTGCCAGCAGCTTAGGTCCGGGACGCGGGAGCACTGAAGCTTTCTTT | CASSLGPGRGSTEAFF
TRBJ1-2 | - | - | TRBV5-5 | TGTGCCAGCAGCTATGTCCAGGTAGTGGCGTTGGGCTATGGCTACACCTTC | CASSYVQVVALGYGYTF
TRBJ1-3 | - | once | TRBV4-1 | TGCGCCAGCAGCCAAGAACCCCTGGCGGCCTCTGGAAACACCATATATTTT | CASSQEPLAASGNTIYF
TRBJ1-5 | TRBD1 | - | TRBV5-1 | TGCGCCAGCGCCACCGGGACAGGGGGTGATAGCAATCAGCCCCAGCATTTT | CASATGTGGDSNQPQHF
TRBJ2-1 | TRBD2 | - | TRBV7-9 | TGTGCCAGCAGCTCTGGACTAGCGGGGCTCTCCTACAATGAGCAGTTCTTC | CASSSGLAGLSYNEQFF
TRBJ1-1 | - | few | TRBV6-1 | TGTGCCACCAAGAGTAGGTCAGGGCAGAACACTGAAGCTTTCTTT | CATKSRSGQNTEAFF
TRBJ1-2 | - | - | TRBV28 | TGTGCCAGCAGTTTGGTGGTGGGGGGAGGTGGCTACACCTTC | CASSLVVGGGGYTF
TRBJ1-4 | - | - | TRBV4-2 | TGTGCCAGCAGGGGGCGGATATCAACTAATGAAAAACTGTTTTTT | CASRGRISTNEKLFF
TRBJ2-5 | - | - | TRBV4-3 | TGCGCCAGCAGCCAAGAGGGGCGTGGGGAAGAGACCCAGTACTTC | CASSQEGRGEETQYF
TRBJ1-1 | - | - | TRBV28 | TGTGCCAGCACGAGTATGACTGAAGCTTTCTTT | CASTSMTEAFF
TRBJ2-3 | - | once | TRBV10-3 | TGTGCCATCAGGGAGGAGGATACGCAGTATTTT | CAIREEDTQYF
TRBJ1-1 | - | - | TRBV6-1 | TGTGCCAGCAGTGAACGGGCAGGGCCCTCGACTGAAGCTTTCTTT | CASSERAGPSTEAFF
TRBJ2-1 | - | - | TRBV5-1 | TGCGCCAGCAGCTCCGCCGCCGGCAATGAGCAGTTCTTC | CASSSAAGNEQFF
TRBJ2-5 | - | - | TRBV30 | TGTGCCTGGGGGGCGGGGCCCGGCCAGTACTTC | CAWGAGPGQYF